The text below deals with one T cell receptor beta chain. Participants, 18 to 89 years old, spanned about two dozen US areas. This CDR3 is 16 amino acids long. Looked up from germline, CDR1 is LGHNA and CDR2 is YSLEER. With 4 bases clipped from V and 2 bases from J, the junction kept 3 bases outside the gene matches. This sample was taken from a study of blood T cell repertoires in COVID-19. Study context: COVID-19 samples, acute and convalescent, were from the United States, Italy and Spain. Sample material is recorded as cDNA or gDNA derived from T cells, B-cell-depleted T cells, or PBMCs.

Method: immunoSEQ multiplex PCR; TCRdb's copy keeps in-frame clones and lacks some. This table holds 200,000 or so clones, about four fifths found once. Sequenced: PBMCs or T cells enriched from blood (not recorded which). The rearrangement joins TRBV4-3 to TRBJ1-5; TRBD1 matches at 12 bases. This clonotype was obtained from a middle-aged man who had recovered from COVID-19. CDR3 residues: CASSLGTGGRNQPQHF. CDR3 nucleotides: TGCGCCAGCAGCCTTGGGACAGGGGGCCGCAATCAGCCCCAGCATTTT.